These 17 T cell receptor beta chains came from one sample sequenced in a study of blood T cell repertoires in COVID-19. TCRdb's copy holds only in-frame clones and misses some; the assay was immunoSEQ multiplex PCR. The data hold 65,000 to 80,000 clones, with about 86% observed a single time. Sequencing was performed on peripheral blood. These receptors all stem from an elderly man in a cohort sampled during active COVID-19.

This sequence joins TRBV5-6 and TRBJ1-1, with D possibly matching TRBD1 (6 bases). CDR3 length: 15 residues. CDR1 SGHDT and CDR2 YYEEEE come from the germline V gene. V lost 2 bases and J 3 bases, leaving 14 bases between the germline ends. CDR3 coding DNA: TGTGCCAGCAGCTTTCTCACACAGGGCGACACTGAAGCTTTCTTT. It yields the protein CASSFLTQGDTEAFF.

CDR3 sequence: CASSPRAGQGYEQYF. The CDR3 region has the DNA TGTGCCAGCAGCCCGCGTGCGGGACAGGGCTACGAGCAGTACTTC. The chain couples TRBV7-9 to TRBJ2-7, with 9 bases lining up with TRBD1. The ends lost 5 bases at V and 3 bases at J; junction bases unmatched: 8. This CDR3 spans 15 amino acids. The germline CDR1 and CDR2 sequences are SEHNR and FQNEAQ (reference sequence).

The CDR3 spells CASSLSGGADEQFF. In nucleotides, the CDR3 is TGTGCCAGCAGCCTTAGCGGGGGGGCAGATGAGCAGTTCTTC. The chain combines TRBV7-2 with TRBJ2-1, with 11 positions matching TRBD2. Per the germline V gene, CDR1 is SGHTA and CDR2 is FQGNSA. V gave up 5 bases and J gave up 8 bases; unmatched junction bases: 5. The CDR3 totals 14 residues.

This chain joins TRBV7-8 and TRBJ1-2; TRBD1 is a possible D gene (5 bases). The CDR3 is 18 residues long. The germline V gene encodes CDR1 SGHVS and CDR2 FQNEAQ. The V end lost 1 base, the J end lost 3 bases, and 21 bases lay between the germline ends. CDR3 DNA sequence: TGTGCCAGCAGCTTAGTCCCCATACAGGCCCCCTTCCACTATGGCTACACCTTC. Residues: CASSLVPIQAPFHYGYTF. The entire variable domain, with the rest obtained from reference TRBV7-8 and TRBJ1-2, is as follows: GAGVSQSPRYKVAKRGQDVALRCDPISGHVSLFWYQQALGQGPEFLTYFQNEAQLDKSGLPSDRFFAERPEGSVSTLKIQRTQQEDSAVYLCASSLVPIQAPFHYGYTFGSGTRLTVV.

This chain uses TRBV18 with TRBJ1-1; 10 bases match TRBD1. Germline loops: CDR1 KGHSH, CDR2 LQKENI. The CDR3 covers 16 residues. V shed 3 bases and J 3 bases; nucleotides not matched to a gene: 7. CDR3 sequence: CASSPGTGEGDTEAFF. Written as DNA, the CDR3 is TGTGCCAGCTCACCCGGGACAGGGGAAGGAGACACTGAAGCTTTCTTT. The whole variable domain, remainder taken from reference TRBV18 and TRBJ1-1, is NAGVMQNPRHLVRRRGQEARLRCSPMKGHSHVYWYRQLPEEGLKFMVYLQKENIIDESGMPKERFSAEFPKEGPSILRIQQVVRGDSAAYFCASSPGTGEGDTEAFFGQGTRLTVV.

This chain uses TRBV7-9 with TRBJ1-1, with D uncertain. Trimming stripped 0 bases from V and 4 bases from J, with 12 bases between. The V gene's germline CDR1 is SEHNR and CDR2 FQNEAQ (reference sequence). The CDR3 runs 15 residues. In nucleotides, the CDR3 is TGTGCCAGCAGCTTAGCTGAGGGTCGGTCCACTGAAGCTTTCTTT. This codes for CASSLAEGRSTEAFF.

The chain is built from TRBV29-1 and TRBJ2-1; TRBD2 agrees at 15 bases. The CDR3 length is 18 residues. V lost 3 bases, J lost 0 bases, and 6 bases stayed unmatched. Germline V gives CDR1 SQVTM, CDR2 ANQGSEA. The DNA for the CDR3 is TGCAGCGTTGAGGGACTAGCGGGGGGTTTGAGCTCCTACAATGAGCAGTTCTTC. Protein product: CSVEGLAGGLSSYNEQFF.

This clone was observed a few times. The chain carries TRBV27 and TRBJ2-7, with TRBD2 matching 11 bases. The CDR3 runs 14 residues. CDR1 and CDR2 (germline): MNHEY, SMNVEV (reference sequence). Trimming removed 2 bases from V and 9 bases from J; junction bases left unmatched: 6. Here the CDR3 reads CASSLTVAGGAQYF. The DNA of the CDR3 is TGTGCCAGCAGTTTAACGGTAGCGGGGGGGGCGCAGTACTTC.

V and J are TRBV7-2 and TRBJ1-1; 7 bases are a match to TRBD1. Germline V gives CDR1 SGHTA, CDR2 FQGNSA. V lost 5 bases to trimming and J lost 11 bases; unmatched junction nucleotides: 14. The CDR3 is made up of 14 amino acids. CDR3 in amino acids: CASSTSDRPRGAFF. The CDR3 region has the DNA TGTGCCAGCAGCACCTCGGACAGGCCCCGGGGGGCTTTCTTT.

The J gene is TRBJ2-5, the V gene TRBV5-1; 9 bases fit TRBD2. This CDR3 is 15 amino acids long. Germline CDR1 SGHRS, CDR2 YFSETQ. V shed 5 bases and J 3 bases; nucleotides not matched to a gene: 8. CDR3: CASSQGVAGEETQYF. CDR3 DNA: TGCGCCAGCAGTCAGGGTGTAGCGGGGGAAGAGACCCAGTACTTC.

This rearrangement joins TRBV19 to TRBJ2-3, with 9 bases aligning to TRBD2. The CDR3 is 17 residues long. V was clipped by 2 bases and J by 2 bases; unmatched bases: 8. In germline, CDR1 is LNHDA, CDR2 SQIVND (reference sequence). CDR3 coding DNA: TGTGCCAGTAGTATACCCCCGGGACTAGCTGACACAGATACGCAGTATTTT. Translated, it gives CASSIPPGLADTDTQYF.

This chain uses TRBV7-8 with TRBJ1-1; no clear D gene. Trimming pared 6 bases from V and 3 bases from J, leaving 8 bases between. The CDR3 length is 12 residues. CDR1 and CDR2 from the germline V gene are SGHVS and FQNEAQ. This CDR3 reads CASRERHTEAFF. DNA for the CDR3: TGTGCCAGCAGGGAGCGTCACACTGAAGCTTTCTTT.

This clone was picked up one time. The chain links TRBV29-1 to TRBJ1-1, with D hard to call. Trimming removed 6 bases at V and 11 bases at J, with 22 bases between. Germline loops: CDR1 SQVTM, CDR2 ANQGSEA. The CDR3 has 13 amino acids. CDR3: CSVRHSSTSEAFF. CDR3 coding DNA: TGCAGCGTAAGACACTCTTCAACGAGTGAGGCTTTCTTT.

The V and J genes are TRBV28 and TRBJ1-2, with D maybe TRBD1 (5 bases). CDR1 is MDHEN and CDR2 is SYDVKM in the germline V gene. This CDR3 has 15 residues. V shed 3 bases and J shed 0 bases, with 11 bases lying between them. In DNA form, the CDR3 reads TGTGCCAGCAGTTTGGCAGGGTATACTAACTATGGCTACACCTTC. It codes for CASSLAGYTNYGYTF.

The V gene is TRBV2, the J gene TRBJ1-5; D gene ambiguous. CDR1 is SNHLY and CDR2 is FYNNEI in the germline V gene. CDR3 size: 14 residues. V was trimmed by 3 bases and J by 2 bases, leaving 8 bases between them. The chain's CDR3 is CASSDDKGNQPQHF. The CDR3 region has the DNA TGTGCCAGCAGTGATGACAAGGGCAATCAGCCCCAGCATTTT.

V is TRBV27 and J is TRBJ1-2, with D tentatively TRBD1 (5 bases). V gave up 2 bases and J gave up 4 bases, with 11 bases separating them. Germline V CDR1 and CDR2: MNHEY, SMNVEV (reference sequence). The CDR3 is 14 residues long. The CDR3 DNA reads TGTGCCAGCAGTTTAGCAGGGTTCCCCTATGGCTACACCTTC. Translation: CASSLAGFPYGYTF.

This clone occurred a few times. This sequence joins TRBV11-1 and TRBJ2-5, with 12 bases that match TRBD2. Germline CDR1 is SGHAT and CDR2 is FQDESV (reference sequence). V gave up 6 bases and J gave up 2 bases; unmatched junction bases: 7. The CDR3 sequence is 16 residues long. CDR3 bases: TGTGCCAGCAGGGACACCGGGACTAGCGGGCAAGAGACCCAGTACTTC. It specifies CASRDTGTSGQETQYF. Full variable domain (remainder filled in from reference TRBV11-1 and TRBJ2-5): EAEVAQSPRYKITEKSQAVAFWCDPISGHATLYWYRQILGQGPELLVQFQDESVVDDSQLPKDRFSAERLKGVDSTLKIQPAELGDSAMYLCASRDTGTSGQETQYFGPGTRLLVL.